The 11 T cell receptor beta chains reported below all come from one sample, sequenced in a study of post-analysis software for immune sequencing data (dated by TCRdb to the mid-2010s). Study-wide findings and limitations: Significantly higher frequencies in patients than in controls were found for a handful of TRBV segments, including TRBV5-6, TRBV5-1 and TRBV20-1.

Receptor amplification or capture employed PCR. Sequencing used an Illumina HiSeq 2500. Unique molecular identifiers were incorporated into TCR beta cDNA libraries to reduce PCR and sequencing biases. TCRdb ran its own pipeline on the public reads, namely fastp trimming at Q25 and MiXCR clone calling, and kept in-frame beta chains. Identical CDR3 proteins give one entry, which carries the most common genes and DNA. Here the sample has some 690,000 distinct CDR3 sequences; around 60% occur a single time. Around 10% of the sample belongs to the ten largest clones. The antigens of these receptors remain unknown. Source material: blood. The receptors stem from a girl aged 2 to 9 with multiple sclerosis.

The CDR3 is CASSPRGHMGGYTF. CDR3 in DNA: TGTGCCAGCAGCCCGAGGGGGCACATGGGGGGCTACACCTTC. The V and J genes are TRBV3-1 and TRBJ1-2, with 7 bases identical to TRBD1. V lost 4 bases to trimming and J lost 8 bases; unmatched junction nucleotides: 10. The CDR3 loop spans 14 amino acids. CDR1 LGHDT and CDR2 YNNKEL come from the germline V gene (reference sequence). Combining the CDR3 with reference TRBV3-1 and TRBJ1-2 gives the whole variable domain DTAVSQTPKYLVTQMGNDKSIKCEQNLGHDTMYWYKQDSKKFLKIMFSYNNKELIINETVPNRFSPKSPDKAHLNLHINSLELGDSAVYFCASSPRGHMGGYTFGSGTRLTVV.

The rearrangement joins TRBV6-6 to TRBJ2-7, with 9 positions matching TRBD2. V trimming: 10 bases; J trimming: 0 bases; junction bases outside the gene matches: 7. CDR1 and CDR2 (germline): MNHNY, SVGAGI (reference sequence). The CDR3 has 14 amino acids. In DNA, the CDR3 is TGTGCCACCGGCCGACTAGCGGACTCCTACGAGCAGTACTTC. It encodes CATGRLADSYEQYF.

The chain combines TRBV13 with TRBJ2-6; D remains unclear. Germline assignment: CDR1 PRHDT and CDR2 FYEKMQ (reference sequence). This CDR3 region has 16 residues. Trimming shortened V by 2 bases and J by 0 bases, and 8 bases separated the two germline ends. The CDR3 region is CASSLYLPSGANVLTF. Here the CDR3 DNA reads TGTGCCAGCAGCTTATATCTCCCCTCTGGGGCCAACGTCCTGACTTTC.

V is TRBV4-3 and J is TRBJ1-5, with 7 bases matching TRBD1. The V and J ends lost 0 bases and 2 bases, in that order; junction bases with no gene match: 10. Germline-derived CDR1 and CDR2 are LGHNA and YSLEER. CDR3 size: 18 residues. The CDR3, as DNA: TGCGCCAGCAGCCAAGATATAATGACAGGGAAGGGCAATCAGCCCCAGCATTTT. Translating it yields CASSQDIMTGKGNQPQHF.

V is TRBV7-2 and J is TRBJ2-5; 8 bases align to TRBD2. Germline loops: CDR1 SGHTA, CDR2 FQGNSA. The CDR3 extends over 14 amino acids. Trimming cost V 5 bases and J 3 bases; bases outside gene matches: 5. The CDR3 region has the DNA TGTGCCAGCAGCCGCGGGGGGATGAAAGAGACCCAGTACTTC. This gives the protein CASSRGGMKETQYF.

In its sample, this clonotype was seen a few times. The J gene is TRBJ2-3, the V gene TRBV5-1, with D hard to call. This CDR3 is 14 amino acids long. V lost 1 base and J lost 2, with 8 bases in between. CDR1 and CDR2 from the germline V gene are SGHRS and YFSETQ. Written as DNA, the CDR3 is TGCGCCAGCAGCTTGACACCTTACACAGATACGCAGTATTTT. Amino acids: CASSLTPYTDTQYF.

Here the CDR3 DNA reads TGTGCCAGCAGCTTCTCCGACAGGCAAGAGACCCAGTACTTC. Encoded protein: CASSFSDRQETQYF. V is TRBV7-4 and J is TRBJ2-5, with D tentatively TRBD1 (6 bases). V gave up 3 bases and J gave up 2 bases, with 10 bases separating them. The CDR3 length is 14 residues. Germline V CDR1 and CDR2: SGHVT, SQSDAQ.

The chain employs TRBV6-2 or TRBV6-3 and TRBJ2-7; D is possibly TRBD1 (7 bases). CDR1 and CDR2 (germline): MNHEY, SVGEGT. V was trimmed by 2 bases and J by 3 bases, leaving 17 bases between them. The CDR3 runs to 16 residues. Here the CDR3 reads CASSYDSNRGGYEQYF. As DNA, the CDR3 is TGTGCCAGCAGTTACGACAGTAACAGGGGAGGCTACGAGCAGTACTTC.

V usage is TRBV5-1 and J usage is TRBJ2-1, with TRBD1 matching over 8 bases. The CDR3 has 16 residues. The V and J ends lost 3 bases and 2 bases, in that order; junction bases with no gene match: 7. From germline, CDR1 is SGHRS and CDR2 YFSETQ. This chain's CDR3 is CASSWKDRATYNEQFF. The CDR3 DNA is TGCGCCAGCAGCTGGAAGGACAGGGCCACCTACAATGAGCAGTTCTTC.

V usage is TRBV4-3 and J usage is TRBJ2-1, with 9 bases fitting TRBD2. Trimming took 3 bases from V and 1 from J; bases not matched to a gene: 7. Germline assignment: CDR1 LGHNA and CDR2 YSLEER. The CDR3 runs to 17 residues. CDR3 nucleotides: TGCGCCAGCAGCCAGGGCCGACTAGCGGATTCCTACAATGAGCAGTTCTTC. Its protein product is CASSQGRLADSYNEQFF.

This clonotype was found a few times. The chain employs TRBV7-2 and TRBJ2-7; TRBD1 matches at 8 bases. The CDR3 runs 13 residues. Germline CDR1 and CDR2: SGHTA and FQGNSA. V dropped 5 bases and J dropped 6; count of bases not matched to a gene: 6. CDR3 coding DNA: TGTGCCAGCAGCCGGACCAGGGGGCGCGAGCAGTACTTC. Protein sequence: CASSRTRGREQYF.